Presented here are 8 T cell receptor beta chains from one specimen sequenced in a study of T cell repertoires in cytomegalovirus infection. TCRdb analysed the reads with MiXCR anew, one entry per CDR3 protein. The sample shows about 250,000 distinct CDR3 sequences, roughly 6.5% of them seen only once. Sequenced: PBMCs. Source of these receptors: a human donor in good health (CMV status not recorded). Some clones in this sample may be carry-over from other donors' samples.

This clonotype was found many times. This chain joins TRBV20-1 and TRBJ1-5, with 7 bases lining up with TRBD1. V dropped 3 bases and J dropped 7; count of bases not matched to a gene: 12. The CDR3 totals 15 residues. Germline-derived CDR1 and CDR2 are DFQATT and SNEGSKA (reference sequence). In DNA, the CDR3 is TGCAGTGCTAGGACCTCCCAGGGGGTAAGCCAGCCCCAGCATTTT. This translates into CSARTSQGVSQPQHF.

This clonotype was seen repeatedly, ten times or more. V and J are TRBV4-3 and TRBJ1-1; the D gene is possibly TRBD1 (5 bases). CDR1 is LGHNA, CDR2 YSLEER, per germline. Trimming stripped 2 bases from V and 4 bases from J, with 11 bases between. CDR3 length equals 14 residues. The CDR3 DNA follows: TGCGCCAGCAGCCAACAGGGACGCGGCACTGAAGCTTTCTTT. Translating it yields CASSQQGRGTEAFF.

This clonotype was observed at least ten times. The chain uses TRBV30 and TRBJ2-2; 7 nucleotides line up with TRBD1. Germline CDR1 GTSNPN, CDR2 SVGIG (reference sequence). There are 15 residues in the CDR3. V gave up 5 bases and J gave up 6 bases; unmatched junction bases: 12. The DNA for the CDR3 is TGTGCCTGGGGAAGGGGCAGGGGGTTCGCCGGGGAGCTGTTTTTT. Its translation: CAWGRGRGFAGELFF. Full variable domain (missing parts from reference TRBV30 and TRBJ2-2): SQTIHQWPATLVQPVGSPLSLECTVEGTSNPNLYWYRQAAGRGLQLLFYSVGIGQISSEVPQNLSASRPQDRQFILSSKKLLLSDSGFYLCAWGRGRGFAGELFFGEGSRLTVL.

This clonotype has a count of ten or more. This chain connects TRBV7-2 to TRBJ2-5; a weak D match, TRBD2 (6 bases). V lost 3 bases and J lost 5, with 16 bases in between. From germline, CDR1 is SGHTA and CDR2 FQGNSA. This CDR3 has 15 amino acids. The CDR3 DNA is TGTGCCAGCAGCTTGAGAAGCGGGTCAGGGGAGACCCAGTACTTC. As protein: CASSLRSGSGETQYF.

This clonotype was seen ten or more times. The V call is TRBV28, the J call TRBJ2-3, with D maybe TRBD2 (7 bases). This CDR3 is built from 15 residues. The V end was cut by 6 bases, the J end by 9 bases, with 22 bases between. Germline CDR1 MDHEN, CDR2 SYDVKM. The CDR3, as DNA: TGTGCCAGCAGCCTCTCGAGAGGGGGGGGAGTGACGCAGTATTTT. Its protein product is CASSLSRGGGVTQYF.

At least ten counts were recorded for this clonotype. The chain combines TRBV6-2 or TRBV6-3 with TRBJ2-1; tentatively, D is TRBD1 (6 bases). Germline CDR1 is MNHEY and CDR2 is SVGEGT. With 3 bases removed from V and 1 base from J, the gap between germline ends came to 28 bases. The CDR3 is made up of 21 amino acids. The CDR3 loop is CASSYPTPPGHLRTSYNEQFF. The CDR3 nucleotides read TGTGCCAGCAGTTATCCCACCCCACCGGGACACCTAAGGACTTCCTACAATGAGCAGTTCTTC.

This clonotype has ten or more counts. The rearrangement links TRBV7-2 to TRBJ2-1, with D unclear. Looked up from germline, CDR1 is SGHTA and CDR2 is FQGNSA. V lost 4 bases, J lost 7 bases, and 11 bases lay in between. CDR3 size: 13 residues. CDR3 coding DNA: TGTGCCAGCAGCTACGCCCTGAGGAATGAGCAGTTCTTC. It is translated as CASSYALRNEQFF.

This clonotype was seen at least ten times. The gene calls are TRBV18 and TRBJ1-1; D call uncertain. Germline-derived CDR1 and CDR2 are KGHSH and LQKENI. The CDR3 spans 13 residues. Deletions cut 2 bases from V and 1 base from J, with 5 bases between. CDR3 protein: CASSPKQNTEAFF. As DNA, the CDR3 is TGTGCCAGCTCACCAAAACAGAACACTGAAGCTTTCTTT.